What follows describes a single T cell receptor beta chain. Its target is not known. This CDR3 has 14 residues. Germline loops: CDR1 MNHEY, CDR2 SVGAGI. The ends lost 6 bases at V and 7 bases at J; junction bases unmatched: 7. This entry comes from a study of T-cell memory formation after mild COVID-19. Study outcomes and limitations: Balance between CD4 and CD8 was seen in clones contracting day 15 to 85, and a CD4+ lean was seen in later expanders.

5'RACE, which relied on constant-segment primers, yielded TCR alpha and TCR beta cDNA libraries carrying sample barcodes and UMIs. Via MiXCR, TCRdb re-called the 5' RACE reads, giving one row per CDR3 protein. This table holds hundreds of thousands of distinct CDR3 sequences, roughly 25% found once. The V and J genes are TRBV6-5 and TRBJ1-5, with 9 bases aligning to TRBD1. The source of this sequence is an adult woman who had mild COVID-19 (a few samples of this study predate the infection). Cell type and time point are not known. Material for sequencing was PBMCs or a T cell subset sorted from them (not recorded which). The CDR3 spells CASRLTGGGQPQHF. CDR3 in DNA: TGTGCCAGCAGACTTACAGGGGGCGGGCAGCCCCAGCATTTT.